Listed here are 4 T cell receptor beta chains from one sample, sequenced in a study of cytomegalovirus exposure and HLA in healthy donors. The PCR employed 60 Vbeta primers together with 13 Jbeta primers. Sequenced by immunoSEQ multiplex PCR; TCRdb stores in-frame clones only, minus some. This sample has about 150,000 clones, with approximately 81% found just once. Material for sequencing was PBMCs. These receptors were collected from a woman in her late teens or twenties in good health and CMV-seronegative.

The rearrangement uses TRBV14 and TRBJ2-3; 13 bases agree with TRBD2. The CDR3 totals 23 residues. CDR1 and CDR2 from the germline V gene are SGHDN and FVKESK. J was trimmed by 2 bases and V by 2 bases; bases with no gene match: 22. This CDR3 is CASSQTGTEGLAGDYPLTDTQYF. The CDR3 DNA follows: TGTGCCAGCAGCCAAACCGGGACAGAAGGACTAGCGGGAGACTACCCACTCACAGATACGCAGTATTTT.

The rearrangement links TRBV11-3 to TRBJ2-1, with 8 bases matching TRBD1. The CDR3 has 15 residues. V dropped 4 bases and J dropped 3; count of bases not matched to a gene: 5. CDR1 SGHNT and CDR2 YENEEA come from the germline V gene. The chain's CDR3 is CASSWGRGLYNEQFF. CDR3 DNA: TGTGCCAGCAGCTGGGGCAGGGGGCTCTACAATGAGCAGTTCTTC.

This chain connects TRBV11-2 to TRBJ2-1; D gene unclear. V was shortened by 7 bases and J by 5 bases, with 15 bases between the two germline ends. The CDR3 is made up of 14 amino acids. Germline V gives CDR1 SGHAT, CDR2 FQNNGV. Here the CDR3 reads CASTPISLNNEQFF. The CDR3 coding sequence is TGTGCCAGCACCCCGATTAGCCTCAACAATGAGCAGTTCTTC.

The chain joins TRBV2 to TRBJ1-2, with TRBD1 matching over 7 bases. V shed 6 bases, J shed 1 base, and the junction held 2 bases outside the gene matches. Germline V gene lookup returns CDR1 SNHLY and CDR2 FYNNEI. The CDR3 has 13 residues. The CDR3 protein is CASRDRFNYGYTF. CDR3 DNA sequence: TGTGCCAGCAGGGACAGGTTTAACTATGGCTACACCTTC.